Each of the 24 T cell receptor beta chains below was sequenced from the same sample in a study of beta chain features in type 1 diabetes. Study-wide results and caveats: Within each of all four CD4+ subsets, Type 1 diabetes patients had TCRB CDR3s that were moderately but significantly shorter.

All of the isolated RNA was reverse transcribed, so expressed TCRB transcripts were sequenced. TCRdb's table, derived via immunoSEQ multiplex PCR, lists solely in-frame clones and lacks some. The sample consists of more than 250,000 clones, 15% of them appearing once. Which antigens these TCRs recognize remains unknown. The source material was naive CD4+ T cells from blood. These receptors originate from a man younger than 35 with type 1 diabetes.

This clone was observed a few times. Other nucleotide sequences in the sample specify the same CDR3. V usage is TRBV29-1 and J usage is TRBJ1-3; 8 bases map to TRBD1. The germline V gene encodes CDR1 SQVTM and CDR2 ANQGSEA. The CDR3 is made up of 13 amino acids. Trimming removed 6 bases from V and 4 bases from J; junction bases left unmatched: 5. CDR3 protein: CSVRQGSGNTIYF. The CDR3 bases are TGCAGCGTCCGACAGGGGTCAGGAAACACCATATATTTT.

This clone was counted between two and nine times. The chain recombines TRBV30 with TRBJ1-5; D gene uncertain. This CDR3 comprises 16 residues. Trimming stripped 0 bases from V and 0 bases from J, with 12 bases between. Germline-derived CDR1 and CDR2 are GTSNPN and SVGIG (reference sequence). The DNA for the CDR3 is TGTGCCTGGAGTGTACCCGGGGTTGTTAGCAATCAGCCCCAGCATTTT. This codes for CAWSVPGVVSNQPQHF.

This clone showed up just a few times. The rearrangement joins TRBV5-4 to TRBJ1-2; perhaps TRBD1 as D (5 bases). Germline values: CDR1 SGHNT, CDR2 YYREEE (reference sequence). V was shortened by 2 bases and J by 4 bases, with 9 bases between the two germline ends. The CDR3 is 13 amino acids. CDR3 coding DNA: TGTGCCAGCAGCTTTGGGGCCGGCTATGGCTACACCTTC. Its translation is CASSFGAGYGYTF.

This clone turned up a few times. The chain is built from TRBV28 and TRBJ1-4; tentatively, D is TRBD1 (5 bases). CDR3 length: 14 amino acids. Germline assignment: CDR1 MDHEN and CDR2 SYDVKM. Deletions cut 10 bases from V and 0 bases from J, with 12 bases between. CDR3 loop: CATRPGTTNEKLFF. Written as DNA, the CDR3 is TGTGCCACAAGACCAGGGACAACTAATGAAAAACTGTTTTTT.

V gene TRBV28 combines with J gene TRBJ2-7; TRBD1 is a possible D gene (5 bases). The V and J ends lost 5 bases and 2 bases respectively, with 10 bases between them. CDR3 length equals 13 residues. Germline CDR1 and CDR2: MDHEN and SYDVKM. CDR3 region: CASSGRVPYEQYF. CDR3 DNA sequence: TGTGCCAGCAGTGGCAGGGTCCCCTACGAGCAGTACTTC.

This clone was detected a few times. V gene TRBV7-9 combines with J gene TRBJ1-1, with TRBD1 matching 9 bases. CDR1 SEHNR and CDR2 FQNEAQ come from the germline V gene (reference sequence). The CDR3 length is 17 residues. After removal of 5 bases from V and 4 bases from J, the junction contained 14 bases not matched to a gene. CDR3 in amino acids: CASSTLGQGFSVTEAFF. As DNA, the CDR3 is TGTGCCAGCAGCACATTAGGACAGGGGTTTTCTGTCACTGAAGCTTTCTTT.

This clone was counted only a few times. CDR3 in amino acids: CASSSKRTRGRTYEQYF. CDR3 nucleotides: TGTGCCAGCAGTTCCAAAAGGACGAGGGGGCGAACCTACGAGCAGTACTTC. The chain carries TRBV27 and TRBJ2-7; 7 bases map to TRBD1. Germline V gives CDR1 MNHEY, CDR2 SMNVEV (reference sequence). This CDR3 has 17 residues. V lost 4 bases and J lost 2; bases outside the gene matches: 14.

The gene calls are TRBV29-1 and TRBJ2-1, with D tentatively TRBD2 (6 bases). With 4 bases removed from V and 1 base from J, the gap between germline ends came to 11 bases. The CDR3 extends over 14 amino acids. Germline CDR1 and CDR2: SQVTM and ANQGSEA. The chain's CDR3 is CSVVRGISYNEQFF. CDR3 coding DNA: TGCAGCGTTGTTCGCGGGATTTCCTACAATGAGCAGTTCTTC.

This clone was detected a few times. V usage is TRBV19 and J usage is TRBJ2-1; 8 nucleotides agree with TRBD1. Germline-derived CDR1 and CDR2 are LNHDA and SQIVND (reference sequence). The V gene end was trimmed by 5 bases and the J gene end by 0 bases; junction bases not matched to a gene: 12. The CDR3 runs to 18 residues. The CDR3 sequence is CASSGQGLPSTSYNEQFF. CDR3 nucleotide sequence: TGTGCCAGTAGTGGACAGGGACTTCCGAGTACCTCCTACAATGAGCAGTTCTTC. The complete variable domain, with remaining parts taken from reference TRBV19 and TRBJ2-1, reads DGGITQSPKYLFRKEGQNVTLSCEQNLNHDAMYWYRQDPGQGLRLIYYSQIVNDFQKGDIAEGYSVSREKKESFPLTVTSAQKNPTAFYLCASSGQGLPSTSYNEQFFGPGTRLTVL.

In this sample, this clone turned up a few times. The CDR3 is CSVWVRAQHF. CDR3 nucleotides: TGCAGCGTTTGGGTCCGGGCCCAGCATTTT. The chain recombines TRBV29-1 with TRBJ1-5; D remains unclear. Germline CDR1 SQVTM, CDR2 ANQGSEA. There are 10 residues in the CDR3. V was pared by 5 bases and J by 11 bases, with 10 bases between.

The CDR3 protein is CASSFGYTSTDTQYF. The CDR3 DNA sequence: TGTGCCAGCAGCTTTGGTTATACTAGCACAGATACGCAGTATTTT. The V and J genes are TRBV5-6 and TRBJ2-3; D unclear. This CDR3 is built from 15 residues. Germline V CDR1 and CDR2: SGHDT, YYEEEE. Trimming cost V 2 bases and J 0 bases, with 10 bases left between them.

This chain joins TRBV19 and TRBJ2-1; a possible D gene is TRBD2 (6 bases). Germline CDR1 LNHDA, CDR2 SQIVND (reference sequence). CDR3 size: 15 residues. Trimming cost V 1 base and J 10 bases, with 17 bases left between them. The DNA for the CDR3 is TGTGCCAGTAGTATAGGGGGAGGCTGGGTTGAGGAGCAGTTCTTC. It specifies CASSIGGGWVEEQFF. Full variable domain (rest looked up from reference TRBV19 and TRBJ2-1): DGGITQSPKYLFRKEGQNVTLSCEQNLNHDAMYWYRQDPGQGLRLIYYSQIVNDFQKGDIAEGYSVSREKKESFPLTVTSAQKNPTAFYLCASSIGGGWVEEQFFGPGTRLTVL.

The chain has TRBV6-1 and TRBJ1-2, with TRBD1 matching 7 bases. Germline V lookup: CDR1 MNHNS, CDR2 SASEGT. Losses at the gene ends were 2 bases for V and 3 bases for J; bases not matched to a gene: 3. This CDR3 comprises 14 residues. The CDR3 region has the DNA TGTGCCAGCAGTGAATCCACAGGGGACTATGGCTACACCTTC. Translating it yields CASSESTGDYGYTF.

This clone appeared once. A much more abundant neighbour one base away suggests this may be a read error. This sequence joins TRBV11-2 and TRBJ2-1; D unclear. Per the germline V gene, CDR1 is SGHAT and CDR2 is FQNNGV. The length of the CDR3 is 11 residues. V lost 5 bases to trimming and J lost 6 bases, with 5 bases between them. The CDR3 nucleotides read TGTGCCAGCAGCCTACTCAATGAGCAGTTCTTC. Its protein is CASSLLNEQFF.

The V and J genes are TRBV6-6 and TRBJ1-4; D uncertain. Germline CDR1 and CDR2: MNHNY and SVGAGI (reference sequence). Between the trimmed V and J ends, which lost 5 bases and 4 bases, there was a span of 14 bases. This CDR3 spans 15 amino acids. The CDR3 DNA sequence: TGTGCCAGCAGTCCCCTCGGGGAGATTAATGAAAAACTGTTTTTT. It codes for CASSPLGEINEKLFF.

The chain uses TRBV5-1 and TRBJ2-5, with a possible D match to TRBD2 (6 bases). The CDR3 length is 14 residues. Germline loops: CDR1 SGHRS, CDR2 YFSETQ. V lost 7 bases and J lost 3, with 16 bases in between. The CDR3 coding sequence is TGCGCCAGCTCCCGTGGGGGGAAAGAAGAGACCCAGTACTTC. Amino acids: CASSRGGKEETQYF.

This clone has a handful of counts. The chain links TRBV18 to TRBJ1-5, with D perhaps TRBD1 (6 bases). V was shortened by 2 bases and J by 9 bases, with 14 bases between the two germline ends. There are 14 residues in the CDR3. The germline V gene encodes CDR1 KGHSH and CDR2 LQKENI. CDR3 region: CASSPKGVLRPQHF. The CDR3 DNA follows: TGTGCCAGCTCACCAAAGGGGGTTCTGCGGCCCCAGCATTTT.

This clone turned up a few times. This chain connects TRBV27 to TRBJ2-3; 7 nucleotides agree with TRBD1. The germline CDR1 and CDR2 sequences are MNHEY and SMNVEV (reference sequence). The junction had 6 bases not matched to a gene; V was cut back by 3 bases and J by 12 bases. The CDR3 is made up of 12 amino acids. CDR3 residues: CASSFPGTAQYF. CDR3 coding DNA: TGTGCCAGCAGTTTTCCCGGGACAGCTCAGTATTTT.

The V gene is TRBV29-1, the J gene TRBJ1-1; D perhaps matches TRBD1 (6 bases). This CDR3 is 13 amino acids long. The V gene's germline CDR1 is SQVTM and CDR2 ANQGSEA. The V and J ends lost 7 bases and 5 bases respectively, with 17 bases between them. CDR3 loop: CSGGGRLRTEAFF. Written as DNA, the CDR3 is TGCAGCGGGGGGGGGCGGCTACGGACTGAAGCTTTCTTT.

In regard to this clone: Its ends do not fully match the called genes, so a read error is possible. V and J are TRBV6-4 and TRBJ2-7, with D possibly TRBD1 on 6 matching bases. The CDR3 loop spans 11 amino acids. CDR1 is MRHNA and CDR2 is SNTAGT in the germline V gene. This CDR3 reads CASSDPDRGNF. The CDR3, as DNA: TGTGCCAGCAGTGACCCGGACAGAGGGAACTTC.

This clone has a handful of counts. The rearrangement joins TRBV5-1 to TRBJ2-2; the match to TRBD2 covers 8 bases. The CDR3 length is 16 residues. The germline CDR1 and CDR2 sequences are SGHRS and YFSETQ. The ends lost 2 bases at V and 6 bases at J; junction bases unmatched: 9. The CDR3 region has the DNA TGCGCCAGCAGCTTCAAAGCGGGGGACGGGGCCGGGGAGCTGTTTTTT. Encoded protein: CASSFKAGDGAGELFF. Supplemented by reference TRBV5-1 and TRBJ2-2, the full variable domain reads KAGVTQTPRYLIKTRGQQVTLSCSPISGHRSVSWYQQTPGQGLQFLFEYFSETQRNKGNFPGRFSGRQFSNSRSEMNVSTLELGDSALYLCASSFKAGDGAGELFFGEGSRLTVL.

This clone was picked up a small number of times. This rearrangement joins TRBV4-2 to TRBJ2-7; 7 nucleotides match TRBD1. The V and J ends lost 0 bases and 3 bases, in that order; junction bases with no gene match: 5. The length of the CDR3 is 15 residues. Germline-derived CDR1 and CDR2 are LGHNA and YNFKEQ. This chain's CDR3 is CASSQDWGQNYEQYF. CDR3 nucleotide sequence: TGTGCCAGCAGCCAAGATTGGGGACAGAACTACGAGCAGTACTTC.

The chain combines TRBV9 with TRBJ2-3; the match to TRBD2 covers 8 bases. The junction had 11 bases not matched to a gene; V was cut back by 2 bases and J by 6 bases. This CDR3 contains 16 residues. Germline-derived CDR1 and CDR2 are SGDLS and YYNGEE. The CDR3 is CASSVLRGGVGDTQYF. CDR3 coding DNA: TGTGCCAGCAGCGTCCTCCGGGGGGGCGTAGGGGATACGCAGTATTTT.

V usage is TRBV28 and J usage is TRBJ2-5; possibly TRBD1 for D (7 bases). The V end lost 9 bases, the J end lost 5 bases, and 13 bases lay between the germline ends. Germline V gives CDR1 MDHEN, CDR2 SYDVKM. The CDR3 contains 12 residues. CDR3 amino acids: CASGGGVETQYF. The CDR3 region has the DNA TGTGCCAGTGGAGGGGGCGTGGAGACCCAGTACTTC.